The 19 T cell receptor beta chains in this list originate from one sample, sequenced in a study of cytomegalovirus exposure and HLA in healthy donors. The PCR had 60 Vbeta and 13 Jbeta primers. The assay was immunoSEQ multiplex PCR, and TCRdb's table has in-frame clones only and misses some. The sample has about 160,000 clones, and its top ten clones hold 1% to 1.5%. Specimen: PBMCs. The receptors stem from a woman aged 55-69 years in good health and CMV-seronegative.

The chain recombines TRBV2 with TRBJ2-5, with unresolved D. Germline CDR1 SNHLY, CDR2 FYNNEI. Trimming cost V 2 bases and J 5 bases, with 6 bases left between them. This CDR3 has 12 residues. CDR3 protein: CASSEPAETQYF. The CDR3 DNA follows: TGTGCCAGCAGTGAACCTGCGGAGACCCAGTACTTC.

The gene calls are TRBV2 and TRBJ2-5; D uncertain. In germline, CDR1 is SNHLY, CDR2 FYNNEI. The CDR3 is 12 amino acids. V was clipped by 8 bases and J by 4 bases, with 11 bases between them. As DNA, the CDR3 is TGTGCCAGCGGAACTAATCGAGAGACCCAGTACTTC. Translated: CASGTNRETQYF.

This rearrangement joins TRBV23-1 to TRBJ1-2; D is perhaps TRBD1 (5 bases). TRBV23-1 is annotated as an ORF whose role is uncertain. The CDR3 is 15 amino acids. The V and J ends lost 0 bases and 4 bases respectively, with 12 bases between them. The chain's CDR3 is CASSQSGRVIYGYTF. CDR3 bases: TGCGCCAGCAGTCAATCGGGCAGGGTAATCTATGGCTACACCTTC.

This rearrangement joins TRBV10-3 to TRBJ2-7, with 10 nucleotides matching TRBD1. This CDR3 is 14 amino acids long. Trimming removed 6 bases from V and 6 bases from J; junction bases left unmatched: 8. Germline V gene data show CDR1 as ENHRY and CDR2 as SYGVKD. The CDR3 nucleotides read TGTGCCATCAGGTCCGGGACAGGGGCCGTCGAGCAGTACTTC. It yields the protein CAIRSGTGAVEQYF.

The genes are TRBV11-2 and TRBJ1-6; 9 nucleotides line up with TRBD1. This CDR3 is built from 16 residues. V lost 5 bases, J lost 6 bases, and 8 bases stayed unmatched. CDR1 and CDR2 from the germline V gene are SGHAT and FQNNGV. The CDR3 reads CASSNKQGALNSPLHF. CDR3 DNA: TGTGCCAGCAGCAACAAACAGGGGGCGCTTAATTCACCCCTCCACTTT.

The gene calls are TRBV6-1 and TRBJ2-1, with TRBD2 identical over 10 bases. The germline V gene has CDR1 MNHNS and CDR2 SASEGT. This CDR3 has 15 amino acids. With V trimmed by 5 bases and J by 5 bases, 6 bases remained unmatched. DNA for the CDR3: TGTGCCAGCAGTTCTCCTAGCGGGAGCGACAATGAGCAGTTCTTC. Amino acids: CASSSPSGSDNEQFF.

This chain connects TRBV13 to TRBJ2-1; no reliable D call. The V gene lost 5 bases and the J gene lost 8 bases, with 13 bases spanning the gap. The CDR3 spans 13 residues. Germline CDR1 and CDR2: PRHDT and FYEKMQ (reference sequence). Here the CDR3 reads CASSLLEEYEQFF. CDR3 coding DNA: TGTGCCAGCAGCCTTCTTGAAGAGTATGAGCAGTTCTTC.

This chain's CDR3 is CASSQDLRGASGELFF. The CDR3 DNA sequence: TGTGCCAGCAGCCAAGATCTACGGGGGGCCTCGGGGGAGCTGTTTTTT. This chain uses TRBV4-2 with TRBJ2-2, with D tentatively TRBD2 (7 bases). Per germline, CDR1 LGHNA and CDR2 YNFKEQ. Trimming left V 0 bases short and J 8 bases short, with 16 bases between. The CDR3 consists of 16 residues.

The chain carries TRBV2 and TRBJ1-6, with a weak D call TRBD1 (6 bases). The CDR3 is 14 amino acids. CDR1 is SNHLY, CDR2 FYNNEI, per germline. Trimming took 3 bases from V and 10 from J, leaving 13 bases between them. The CDR3 spells CASSEYAGESPLHF. The CDR3, as DNA: TGTGCCAGCAGTGAGTATGCAGGGGAATCACCCCTCCACTTT.

The CDR3 nucleotides read TGTGCCAGCCTAGGACAGAACTCCTACGAGCAGTACTTC. Translated: CASLGQNSYEQYF. V usage is TRBV28 and J usage is TRBJ2-7, with a tentative D call TRBD1 (6 bases). The CDR3 length is 13 residues. The germline V gene has CDR1 MDHEN and CDR2 SYDVKM. The V and J ends lost 8 bases and 0 bases respectively, with 11 bases between them.

The rearrangement joins TRBV6-5 to TRBJ2-5; D gene uncertain. TRBJ2-7 explains the end of the DNA better; the J call may be wrong. Germline V lookup: CDR1 MNHEY, CDR2 SVGAGI. The CDR3 sequence is 15 residues long. CDR3 bases: TGTGCCAGCAGTTACCAGGATCCTAGCTCCTACGAGCAGTACTTC. Its translation is CASSYQDPSSYEQYF.

The V gene is TRBV7-2, the J gene TRBJ2-7; weak D call: TRBD1 (6 bases). CDR1 is SGHTA, CDR2 FQGNSA, per germline. Trimming removed 1 base at V and 2 bases at J, with 12 bases between. This CDR3 has 15 amino acids. CDR3 residues: CASSLDSQGPYEQYF. In DNA, the CDR3 is TGTGCCAGCAGCTTAGACTCCCAGGGGCCCTACGAGCAGTACTTC.

The CDR3 DNA is TGTGCCAGCAGTTTTTTAAGCGGCGATACGCAGTATTTT. This translates into CASSFLSGDTQYF. The rearrangement links TRBV27 to TRBJ2-3; perhaps TRBD2 as D (5 bases). V lost 3 bases and J 6 bases, leaving 10 bases between the germline ends. Germline values: CDR1 MNHEY, CDR2 SMNVEV (reference sequence). The CDR3 length is 13 residues.

V and J are TRBV18 and TRBJ2-5; 12 bases match TRBD2. V trimming: 5 bases; J trimming: 2 bases; junction bases outside the gene matches: 0. Germline-derived CDR1 and CDR2 are KGHSH and LQKENI. This CDR3 comprises 14 residues. This CDR3 reads CASSTSGGQETQYF. In DNA, the CDR3 is TGTGCCAGCTCAACTAGCGGGGGGCAAGAGACCCAGTACTTC.

The J gene is TRBJ2-6, the V gene TRBV11-2, with D possibly being TRBD1 (6 bases). Trimming took 4 bases from V and 0 from J, leaving 16 bases between them. Germline lookup yields CDR1 SGHAT and CDR2 FQNNGV. This CDR3 has 18 amino acids. CDR3 loop: CASSSYRVTSSGANVLTF. CDR3 DNA: TGTGCCAGCAGCTCATACAGGGTTACAAGCTCTGGGGCCAACGTCCTGACTTTC.

The chain employs TRBV5-1 and TRBJ2-7; D perhaps matches TRBD1 (6 bases). The CDR3 has 11 residues. Trimming took 8 bases from V and 5 from J, leaving 11 bases between them. Germline V gene data show CDR1 as SGHRS and CDR2 as YFSETQ. CDR3 nucleotide sequence: TGCGCCAGGCAGGGGTCCCACGAGCAGTACTTC. This encodes CARQGSHEQYF.

This rearrangement joins TRBV4-1 to TRBJ2-7; 7 bases match TRBD1. There are 15 residues in the CDR3. Germline loops: CDR1 MGHRA, CDR2 YSYEKL. After removal of 0 bases from V and 3 bases from J, the junction contained 5 bases not matched to a gene. CDR3 loop: CASSQEPQGDYEQYF. In DNA form, the CDR3 reads TGCGCCAGCAGCCAAGAACCCCAGGGGGACTACGAGCAGTACTTC.

This rearrangement joins TRBV27 to TRBJ2-7; no definite D call. V lost 7 bases to trimming and J lost 0 bases, with 10 bases between them. CDR1 and CDR2 from the germline V gene are MNHEY and SMNVEV (reference sequence). The CDR3 is 13 residues long. CDR3 in amino acids: CASNQVDSYEQYF. The CDR3 coding sequence is TGTGCCAGCAATCAGGTAGACTCCTACGAGCAGTACTTC.

This rearrangement joins TRBV28 to TRBJ1-2, with D tentatively TRBD1 (5 bases). The germline gives CDR1 MDHEN, CDR2 SYDVKM. The CDR3 covers 11 residues. The V gene lost 4 bases and the J gene lost 7 bases, with 7 bases spanning the gap. The CDR3 sequence is CASSSGGGYTF. The CDR3, as DNA: TGTGCCAGCAGTTCGGGGGGTGGCTACACCTTC.